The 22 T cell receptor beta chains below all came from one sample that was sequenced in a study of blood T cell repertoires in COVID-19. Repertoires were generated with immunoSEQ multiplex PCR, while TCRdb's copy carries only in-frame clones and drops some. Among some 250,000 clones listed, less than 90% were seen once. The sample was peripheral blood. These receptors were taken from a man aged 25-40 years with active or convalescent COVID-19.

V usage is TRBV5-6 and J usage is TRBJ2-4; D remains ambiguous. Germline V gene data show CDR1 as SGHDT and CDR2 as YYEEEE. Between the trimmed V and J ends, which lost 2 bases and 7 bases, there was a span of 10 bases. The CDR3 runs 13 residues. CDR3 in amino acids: CASSFQVPNIQYF. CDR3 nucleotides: TGTGCCAGCAGCTTTCAGGTTCCTAACATTCAGTACTTC. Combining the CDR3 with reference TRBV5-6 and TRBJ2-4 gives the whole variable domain DAGVTQSPTHLIKTRGQQVTLRCSPKSGHDTVSWYQQALGQGPQFIFQYYEEEERQRGNFPDRFSGHQFPNYSSELNVNALLLGDSALYLCASSFQVPNIQYFGAGTRLSVL.

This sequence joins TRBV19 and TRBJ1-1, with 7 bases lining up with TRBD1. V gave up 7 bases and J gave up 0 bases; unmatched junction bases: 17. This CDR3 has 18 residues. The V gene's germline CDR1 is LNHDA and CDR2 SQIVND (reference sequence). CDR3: CASTPLKGAVRLNTEAFF. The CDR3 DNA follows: TGTGCCAGTACCCCCCTAAAGGGGGCCGTCCGCCTGAACACTGAAGCTTTCTTT.

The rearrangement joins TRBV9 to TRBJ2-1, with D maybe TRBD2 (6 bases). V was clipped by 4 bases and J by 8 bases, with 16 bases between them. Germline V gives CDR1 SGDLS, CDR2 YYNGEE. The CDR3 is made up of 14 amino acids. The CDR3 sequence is CASSPTGTLDEQFF. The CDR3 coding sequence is TGTGCCAGCAGCCCAACCGGGACTCTAGATGAGCAGTTCTTC.

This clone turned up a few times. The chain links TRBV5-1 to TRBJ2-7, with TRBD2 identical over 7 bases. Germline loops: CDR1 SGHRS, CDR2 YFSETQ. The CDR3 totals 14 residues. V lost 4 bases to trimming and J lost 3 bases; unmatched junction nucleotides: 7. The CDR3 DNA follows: TGCGCCAGCAGCCCCATGGGGGGGAACTACGAGCAGTACTTC. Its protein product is CASSPMGGNYEQYF.

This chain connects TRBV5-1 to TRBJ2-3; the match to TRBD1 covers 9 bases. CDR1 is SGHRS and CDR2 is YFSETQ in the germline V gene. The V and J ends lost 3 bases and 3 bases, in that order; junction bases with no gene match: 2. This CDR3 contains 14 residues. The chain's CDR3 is CASSSGTGTDTQYF. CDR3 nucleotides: TGCGCCAGCAGCTCAGGGACAGGGACAGATACGCAGTATTTT. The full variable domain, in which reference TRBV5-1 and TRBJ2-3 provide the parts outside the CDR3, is KAGVTQTPRYLIKTRGQQVTLSCSPISGHRSVSWYQQTPGQGLQFLFEYFSETQRNKGNFPGRFSGRQFSNSRSEMNVSTLELGDSALYLCASSSGTGTDTQYFGPGTRLTVL.

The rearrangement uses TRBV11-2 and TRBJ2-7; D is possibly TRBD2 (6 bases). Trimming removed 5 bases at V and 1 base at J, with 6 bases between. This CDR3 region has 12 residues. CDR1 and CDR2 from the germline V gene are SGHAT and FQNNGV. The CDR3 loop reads CASSAGSYEQYF. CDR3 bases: TGTGCCAGCAGCGCGGGATCCTACGAGCAGTACTTC.

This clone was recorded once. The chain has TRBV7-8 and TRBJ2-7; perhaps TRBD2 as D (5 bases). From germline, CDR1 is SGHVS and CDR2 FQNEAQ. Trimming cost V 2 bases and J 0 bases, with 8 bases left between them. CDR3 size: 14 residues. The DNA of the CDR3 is TGTGCCAGCAGCTTATTCGCGGGCTCCTACGAGCAGTACTTC. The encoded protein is CASSLFAGSYEQYF.

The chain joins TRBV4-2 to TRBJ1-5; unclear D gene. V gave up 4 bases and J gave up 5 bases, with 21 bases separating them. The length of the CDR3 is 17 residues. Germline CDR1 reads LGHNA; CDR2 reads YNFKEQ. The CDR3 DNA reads TGTGCCAGCAGCCCAAGAGGAGGAGTATTATCGGATCAGCCCCAGCATTTT. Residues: CASSPRGGVLSDQPQHF.

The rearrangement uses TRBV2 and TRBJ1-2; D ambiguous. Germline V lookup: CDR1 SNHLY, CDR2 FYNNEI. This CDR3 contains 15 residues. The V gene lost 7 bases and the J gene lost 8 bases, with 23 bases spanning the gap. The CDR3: CASIRSAGSPLGYTF. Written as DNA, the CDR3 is TGTGCCAGCATTAGATCGGCGGGGAGCCCGCTAGGCTACACCTTC.

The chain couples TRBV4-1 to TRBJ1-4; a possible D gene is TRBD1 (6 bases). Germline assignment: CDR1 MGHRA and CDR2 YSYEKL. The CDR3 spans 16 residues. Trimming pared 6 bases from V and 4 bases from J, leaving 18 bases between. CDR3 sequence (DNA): TGCGCCAGCAGAGGGACACCGGCGGGGGTTAATGAAAAACTGTTTTTT. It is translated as CASRGTPAGVNEKLFF.

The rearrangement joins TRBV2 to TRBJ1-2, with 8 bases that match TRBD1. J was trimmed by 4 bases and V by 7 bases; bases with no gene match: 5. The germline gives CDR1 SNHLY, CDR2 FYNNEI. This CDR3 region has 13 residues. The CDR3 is CASKEDRAYGYTF. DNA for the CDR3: TGTGCCAGCAAAGAGGACAGGGCCTATGGCTACACCTTC. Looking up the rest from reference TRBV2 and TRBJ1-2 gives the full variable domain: EPEVTQTPSHQVTQMGQEVILRCVPISNHLYFYWYRQILGQKVEFLVSFYNNEISEKSEIFDDQFSVERPDGSNFTLKIRSTKLEDSAMYFCASKEDRAYGYTFGSGTRLTVV.

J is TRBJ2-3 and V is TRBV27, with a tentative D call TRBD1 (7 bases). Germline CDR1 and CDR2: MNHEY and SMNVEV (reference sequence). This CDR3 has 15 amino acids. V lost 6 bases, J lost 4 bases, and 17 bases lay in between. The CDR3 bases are TGTGCCAGCAGCCGCGGCAGGGGGGCGGCAGATACGCAGTATTTT. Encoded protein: CASSRGRGAADTQYF.

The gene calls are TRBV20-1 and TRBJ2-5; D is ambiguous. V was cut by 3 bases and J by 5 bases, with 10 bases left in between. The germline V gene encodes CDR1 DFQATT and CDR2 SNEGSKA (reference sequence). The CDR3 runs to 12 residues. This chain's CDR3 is CSASFVLETQYF. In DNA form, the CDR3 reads TGCAGTGCTAGTTTTGTACTCGAGACCCAGTACTTC.

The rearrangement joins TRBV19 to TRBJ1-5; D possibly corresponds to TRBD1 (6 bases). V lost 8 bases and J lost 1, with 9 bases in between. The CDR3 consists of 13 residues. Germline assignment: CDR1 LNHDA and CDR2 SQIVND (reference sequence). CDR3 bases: TGTGCCAGTGGACAGAGAAGCAATCAGCCCCAGCATTTT. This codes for CASGQRSNQPQHF.

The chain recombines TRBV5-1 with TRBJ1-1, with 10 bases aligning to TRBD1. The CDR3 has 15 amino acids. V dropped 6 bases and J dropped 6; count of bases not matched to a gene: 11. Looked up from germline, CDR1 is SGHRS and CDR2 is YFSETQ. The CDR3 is CASNNPRQGAAEAFF. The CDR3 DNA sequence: TGCGCCAGCAACAACCCCAGACAGGGGGCGGCTGAAGCTTTCTTT.

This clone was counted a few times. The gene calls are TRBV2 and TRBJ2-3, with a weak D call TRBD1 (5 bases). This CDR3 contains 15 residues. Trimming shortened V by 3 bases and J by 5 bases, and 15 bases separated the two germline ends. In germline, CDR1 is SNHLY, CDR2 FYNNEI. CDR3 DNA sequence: TGTGCCAGCAGTGATTACAGGAATCGTTTAGATACGCAGTATTTT. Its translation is CASSDYRNRLDTQYF.

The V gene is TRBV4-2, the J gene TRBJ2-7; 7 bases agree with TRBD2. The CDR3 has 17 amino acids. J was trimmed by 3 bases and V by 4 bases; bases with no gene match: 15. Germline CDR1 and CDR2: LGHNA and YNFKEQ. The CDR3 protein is CASSPGGKAGRGYEQYF. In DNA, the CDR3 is TGTGCCAGCAGCCCAGGAGGGAAAGCGGGGCGAGGCTACGAGCAGTACTTC.

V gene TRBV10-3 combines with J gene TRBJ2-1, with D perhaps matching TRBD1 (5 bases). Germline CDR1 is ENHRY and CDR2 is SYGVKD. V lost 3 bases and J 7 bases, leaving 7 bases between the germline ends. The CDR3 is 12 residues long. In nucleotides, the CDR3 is TGTGCCATCAGTGAAGGGGTGAATGAGCAGTTCTTC. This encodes CAISEGVNEQFF.

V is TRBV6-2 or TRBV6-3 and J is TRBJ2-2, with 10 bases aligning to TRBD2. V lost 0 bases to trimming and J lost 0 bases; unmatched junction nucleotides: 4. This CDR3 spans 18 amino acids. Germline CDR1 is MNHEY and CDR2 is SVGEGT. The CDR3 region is CASSYSYSGGPNTGELFF. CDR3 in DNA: TGTGCCAGCAGTTACTCGTATAGCGGGGGGCCGAACACCGGGGAGCTGTTTTTT.

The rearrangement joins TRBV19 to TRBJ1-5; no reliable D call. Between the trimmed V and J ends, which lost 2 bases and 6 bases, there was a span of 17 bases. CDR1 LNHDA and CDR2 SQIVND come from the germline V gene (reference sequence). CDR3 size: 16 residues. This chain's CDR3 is CASSISGEGSGQPQHF. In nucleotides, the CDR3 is TGTGCCAGTAGTATATCTGGGGAAGGGAGCGGTCAGCCCCAGCATTTT.

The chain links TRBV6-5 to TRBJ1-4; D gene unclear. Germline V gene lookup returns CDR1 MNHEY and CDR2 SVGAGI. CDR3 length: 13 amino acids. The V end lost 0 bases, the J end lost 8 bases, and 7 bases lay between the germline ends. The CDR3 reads CASSYSMREKLFF. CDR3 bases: TGTGCCAGCAGTTACTCGATGCGGGAAAAACTGTTTTTT.

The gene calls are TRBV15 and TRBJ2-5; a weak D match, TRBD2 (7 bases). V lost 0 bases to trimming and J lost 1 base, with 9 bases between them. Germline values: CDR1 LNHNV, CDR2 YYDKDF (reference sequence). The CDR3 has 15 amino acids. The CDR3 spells CATSREGGAQETQYF. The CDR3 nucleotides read TGTGCCACCAGCAGAGAGGGGGGGGCCCAAGAGACCCAGTACTTC.